This TCR beta chain was documented in a study of blood T cell repertoires in COVID-19. In the study overall: Donors in the United States, Italy and Spain gave samples during acute or convalescent COVID-19. PBMCs, B-cell-depleted T cells, or T cells provided the cDNA or gDNA that made up the material.

Methods used by the authors: Amplified reference gene primers provided the basis for estimating nucleated cell counts. Assay: immunoSEQ multiplex PCR; the TCRdb copy retains only in-frame clones and omits some. D and trimming were read from the DNA, whereas the V and J calls and clone size are those reported in that table. The sample holds fewer than 130,000 clones, 70% to 90% seen once. Germline values: CDR1 SGHDN, CDR2 FVKESK. The CDR3 runs 17 residues. V was cut by 0 bases and J by 3 bases, with 18 bases left in between. The chain is built from TRBV14 and TRBJ2-7, with TRBD2 as a possible D gene (5 bases). Sequenced: peripheral blood. This clonotype originated in a human donor in a cohort sampled during active COVID-19. CDR3 residues: CASSQDHTRGLYYEQYF. The DNA for the CDR3 is TGTGCCAGCAGCCAAGATCACACCCGGGGTCTGTACTACGAGCAGTACTTC.